The clone carrying this TCR beta chain was seen repeatedly, ten times or more. The antigen is unknown. TCRdb re-analysed the reads in MiXCR, keeping a single row per CDR3 protein. The sample records around 900,000 distinct CDR3 sequences, roughly 30% being singletons. This sample is drawn from a study of T cell repertoires in cytomegalovirus infection. Overall study context: Signatures in public TCR beta sequences pointed to both CMV infection and matching HLA type. Study-wide findings and caveats: HLA-C-restricted CMV-specific TCR beta clonotypes prevailed in the ex vivo response. People with CMV and the relevant HLA were identified by cumulative public TCR beta family frequency.

V was shortened by 5 bases and J by 0 bases, with 7 bases between the two germline ends. The CDR3 spans 13 residues. Germline loops: CDR1 SGHVS, CDR2 FQNEAQ. This sample comprised cultured CD8+ T cells from PBMCs, obtained from culture after CMV antigen stimulation. The sequence was obtained from a human donor in good health (CMV status not recorded). Some clones in this sample may be carry-over from other donors' samples. The rearrangement uses TRBV7-8 and TRBJ2-5, with D tentatively TRBD1 or TRBD2 (5 bases each). CDR3 sequence: CASSLGHQETQYF. CDR3 sequence (DNA): TGTGCCAGCAGCCTGGGACACCAAGAGACCCAGTACTTC.